This TCR beta chain was identified in a study of blood T cells in healthy people across ages. General study results and limits: Conclusively comparing naive with antigen-experienced cells was impossible with unsorted PBMCs.

The authors ran a second PCR of about 6 to 12 cycles using a sample-barcoded 5' primer and a J-beta primer mix. Each cDNA molecule, via a template-switch adaptor with 12 random nucleotides, was tagged. TCRdb itself ran the 5' RACE reads through MiXCR, one entry per CDR3 protein. The table lists 1.5 million or so distinct CDR3 sequences, about 43% of them singletons, with less than 8% in the top ten. Total RNA extraction produced at least 5 micrograms (per sample) for the study. The CDR3 consists of 12 residues. Germline assignment: CDR1 SQVTM and CDR2 ANQGSEA. On this clonotype itself: Antigen specificity is unknown. A much larger clonotype is one base distant, so this may be a read error.

The chain joins TRBV29-1 to TRBJ2-5, with D tentatively TRBD1 (6 bases). The J call is doubtful: the DNA matches TRBJ2-7 better. The receptor's source is a woman in her late teens or twenties in good health. The sequenced material came from blood. The CDR3 spells CSVTGPYVEQYF. CDR3 DNA: TGCAGCGTGACAGGCCCGTACGTCGAGCAGTACTTC.